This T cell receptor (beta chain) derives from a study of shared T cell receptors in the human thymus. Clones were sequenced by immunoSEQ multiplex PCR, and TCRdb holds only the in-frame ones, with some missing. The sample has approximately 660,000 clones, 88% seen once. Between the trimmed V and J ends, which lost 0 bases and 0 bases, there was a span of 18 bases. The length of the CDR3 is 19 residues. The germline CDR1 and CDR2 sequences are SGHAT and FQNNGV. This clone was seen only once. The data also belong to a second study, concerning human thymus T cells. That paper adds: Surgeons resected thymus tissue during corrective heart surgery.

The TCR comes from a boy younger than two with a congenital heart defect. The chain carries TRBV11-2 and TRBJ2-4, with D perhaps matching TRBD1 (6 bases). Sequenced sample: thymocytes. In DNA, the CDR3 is TGTGCCAGCAGCTTAGATCGAGGGAACAGGGAAGCAGCCAAAAACATTCAGTACTTC. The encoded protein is CASSLDRGNREAAKNIQYF.